The 21 T cell receptor beta chains below were found in one sample sequenced in a study of neurological immune-mediated disorders. Regarding time point: longitudinal time-point 3. TCRdb independently ran MiXCR on the 5' RACE reads; one entry per CDR3 protein. The sample has some 80,000 distinct CDR3 sequences, approximately 4.6% seen once. The specimen sequenced was PBMCs. These TCRs come from a woman aged 60-70 years with multiple sclerosis.

This clonotype was detected many times. The V and J genes are TRBV20-1 and TRBJ1-1; maybe TRBD1 (6 bases). CDR1 is DFQATT and CDR2 is SNEGSKA in the germline V gene (reference sequence). Trimming cost V 0 bases and J 10 bases, with 18 bases left between them. This CDR3 is 14 amino acids long. The CDR3 DNA follows: TGCAGTGCTAGAGACCGGGACACCCGTCGGGTAGCTTTCTTT. Its translation: CSARDRDTRRVAFF.

This clonotype was counted ten times or more. V is TRBV28 and J is TRBJ1-4; D is undetermined. Trimming left V 4 bases short and J 4 bases short, with 10 bases between. The germline V gene has CDR1 MDHEN and CDR2 SYDVKM. CDR3 length: 14 residues. CDR3 loop: CASSSGPVNEKLFF. In nucleotides, the CDR3 is TGTGCCAGCAGTTCGGGTCCCGTTAATGAAAAACTGTTTTTT.

About this clonotype: This may arise from a read error, as a much more abundant clone is one base away. The rearrangement uses TRBV9 and TRBJ2-5, with D possibly called TRBD1 or TRBD2 (6 bases each). This CDR3 has 15 amino acids. Germline V gene lookup returns CDR1 SGDLS and CDR2 YYNGEE. The V end lost 4 bases, the J end lost 5 bases, and 18 bases lay between the germline ends. CDR3 nucleotide sequence: TGTGCCAGCAGCCCCCGGGGGCAGGGTGTTGAGACCCAGTACTTC. It translates to CASSPRGQGVETQYF.

This clonotype was counted at least ten times. The J gene is TRBJ2-1, the V gene TRBV12-3 or TRBV12-4, with 9 bases aligning to TRBD2. The CDR3 totals 16 residues. V lost 5 bases to trimming and J lost 7 bases; unmatched junction nucleotides: 12. CDR3 in DNA: TGTGCCAGCAGTGCAAGGGGAGCGGGGGGTACGAATGAGCAGTTCTTC. This codes for CASSARGAGGTNEQFF.

This clonotype was recorded at least ten times. The chain is built from TRBV5-6 and TRBJ2-1; either TRBD1 or TRBD2 may supply D (5 bases each). Germline CDR1 and CDR2: SGHDT and YYEEEE. V lost 4 bases and J lost 9, with 23 bases in between. This CDR3 is built from 16 residues. Here the CDR3 reads CASSPLGDRVEAEQFF. Here the CDR3 DNA reads TGTGCCAGCAGCCCATTGGGGGACCGCGTCGAGGCTGAGCAGTTCTTC.

This clonotype was found many times. The V call is TRBV20-1, the J call TRBJ1-2; a possible D gene is TRBD1 (6 bases). Germline CDR1 DFQATT, CDR2 SNEGSKA (reference sequence). The CDR3 loop spans 15 amino acids. Trimming stripped 1 base from V and 4 bases from J, with 16 bases between. As DNA, the CDR3 is TGCAGTGCTAGAGCTGCGGGGGGGGCTAGCTATGGCTACACCTTC. It translates to CSARAAGGASYGYTF.

This clonotype came up many times. The gene calls are TRBV9 and TRBJ2-1; no reliable D call. This CDR3 is 15 amino acids long. Germline V CDR1 and CDR2: SGDLS, YYNGEE. Trimming took 0 bases from V and 0 from J, leaving 7 bases between them. This CDR3 reads CASSVAAGSYNEQFF. As DNA, the CDR3 is TGTGCCAGCAGCGTAGCCGCAGGCTCCTACAATGAGCAGTTCTTC.

In its sample, this clonotype was seen many times. The gene calls are TRBV5-1 and TRBJ2-5; D unresolved. The CDR3 has 14 residues. Germline CDR1 is SGHRS and CDR2 is YFSETQ. V lost 4 bases and J lost 1, with 11 bases in between. CDR3 sequence: CASSPTVLQETQYF. The DNA for the CDR3 is TGCGCCAGCAGCCCTACAGTCCTCCAAGAGACCCAGTACTTC.

This clonotype was seen ten or more times. This chain uses TRBV9 with TRBJ1-2; 7 nucleotides agree with TRBD1. Trimming removed 4 bases from V and 4 bases from J; junction bases left unmatched: 13. Germline V gene lookup returns CDR1 SGDLS and CDR2 YYNGEE. CDR3 length: 16 amino acids. CDR3: CASSKEDRSPSYGYTF. CDR3 nucleotides: TGTGCCAGCAGCAAGGAGGACAGGAGCCCTAGCTATGGCTACACCTTC.

The CDR3 nucleotides are TGCAGTGCTAGAGAAGGGCCCGAGGGGGCCAACGTCCTGACTTTC. Protein: CSAREGPEGANVLTF. The chain recombines TRBV20-1 with TRBJ2-6; no clear D. CDR3 size: 15 residues. Trimming removed 0 bases from V and 4 bases from J, with 10 bases in between. Germline CDR1 DFQATT, CDR2 SNEGSKA (reference sequence).

This clonotype was seen repeatedly, ten times or more. The chain has TRBV27 and TRBJ2-7; TRBD1 matches at 7 bases. J gave up 13 bases and V 2 bases, and 11 bases lay outside the gene matches. The germline V gene has CDR1 MNHEY and CDR2 SMNVEV (reference sequence). The CDR3 is 13 residues long. The CDR3: CASSLRDRGRSYF. CDR3 nucleotides: TGTGCCAGCAGTTTACGGGATAGGGGGCGGTCCTACTTC.

This clonotype was observed many times. This chain links TRBV5-1 with TRBJ1-1, with TRBD1 identical over 8 bases. CDR1 SGHRS and CDR2 YFSETQ come from the germline V gene. The CDR3 runs to 13 residues. V lost 0 bases to trimming and J lost 11 bases; unmatched junction nucleotides: 6. The CDR3 coding sequence is TGCGCCAGCAGCTTGGTGGGACAGGCTTTGGCTTTCTTT. Translated, it gives CASSLVGQALAFF.

This clonotype was observed many times. The V gene is TRBV12-3 or TRBV12-4, the J gene TRBJ2-7; 10 bases line up with TRBD1. The CDR3 has 14 residues. The V segment lost 6 bases and the J segment 3 bases; nucleotides outside the gene matches: 5. CDR3 residues: CASSPGTGDYEQYF. The CDR3 nucleotides are TGTGCCAGCAGCCCCGGGACAGGGGACTACGAGCAGTACTTC.

This clonotype was detected many times. The chain couples TRBV28 to TRBJ2-7, with D possibly being TRBD1 or TRBD2 (5 bases each). This CDR3 contains 14 residues. V lost 1 base to trimming and J lost 6 bases, with 13 bases between them. Germline CDR1 reads MDHEN; CDR2 reads SYDVKM. The CDR3 loop reads CASSLSGTPSEQYF. In DNA form, the CDR3 reads TGTGCCAGCAGTTTATCAGGGACCCCATCCGAGCAGTACTTC.

This clonotype was seen repeatedly, ten times or more. The chain couples TRBV7-9 to TRBJ2-7; D not resolved. Trimming left V 4 bases short and J 2 bases short, with 12 bases between. The length of the CDR3 is 14 residues. Germline V gene lookup returns CDR1 SEHNR and CDR2 FQNEAQ (reference sequence). CDR3 DNA: TGTGCCAGCAGCTCCTGGACCAGCCCCTACGAGCAGTACTTC. This translates into CASSSWTSPYEQYF.

This clonotype was observed many times. The chain joins TRBV5-5 to TRBJ1-2; D gene uncertain. V gave up 2 bases and J gave up 0 bases, with 8 bases separating them. This CDR3 contains 14 residues. Looked up from germline, CDR1 is SGHKS and CDR2 is YYEKEE (reference sequence). As DNA, the CDR3 is TGTGCCAGCAGCTTATCGGTTGCTAACTATGGCTACACCTTC. Protein sequence: CASSLSVANYGYTF.

This clonotype was seen many times. The chain uses TRBV5-1 and TRBJ2-2, with 8 bases lining up with TRBD1. The germline V gene has CDR1 SGHRS and CDR2 YFSETQ. The V segment lost 5 bases and the J segment 6 bases; nucleotides outside the gene matches: 6. This CDR3 has 14 residues. The CDR3 DNA reads as TGCGCCAGCAGTGGACAGGGATCCCCCGGGGAGCTGTTTTTT. Encoded protein: CASSGQGSPGELFF.

This clonotype was recorded many times. The V call is TRBV5-1, the J call TRBJ1-4; perhaps TRBD1 as D (6 bases). V was pared by 5 bases and J by 4 bases, with 12 bases between. There are 14 residues in the CDR3. CDR1 is SGHRS and CDR2 is YFSETQ in the germline V gene. CDR3: CASSVGGGNEKLFF. In nucleotides, the CDR3 is TGCGCCAGCAGTGTCGGGGGCGGTAATGAAAAACTGTTTTTT.

This clonotype was seen many times. The chain is built from TRBV5-1 and TRBJ2-7; possible D gene TRBD1, 6 bases. CDR3 length: 13 amino acids. V was cut by 0 bases and J by 4 bases, with 8 bases left in between. Germline V gives CDR1 SGHRS, CDR2 YFSETQ. The CDR3 spells CASSLAGEYEQYF. In DNA form, the CDR3 reads TGCGCCAGCAGCTTGGCAGGGGAGTACGAGCAGTACTTC.

This clonotype came up a few times. The gene calls are TRBV3-1 and TRBJ1-2; 7 positions match TRBD1. Germline V lookup: CDR1 LGHDT, CDR2 YNNKEL (reference sequence). With V trimmed by 1 base and J by 2 bases, 4 bases remained unmatched. The CDR3 covers 15 residues. CDR3 loop: CASSQGSTGNYGYTF. CDR3 nucleotides: TGTGCCAGCAGCCAAGGGTCGACAGGGAACTATGGCTACACCTTC.

This clonotype appeared many times. The chain has TRBV7-8 and TRBJ2-2, with D perhaps being TRBD1 or TRBD2 (6 bases each). V was cut by 1 base and J by 3 bases, with 12 bases left in between. The germline gives CDR1 SGHVS, CDR2 FQNEAQ. CDR3 size: 16 residues. The CDR3, as DNA: TGTGCCAGCAGCTTAGAGCAGGGGAGGTACACCGGGGAGCTGTTTTTT. Translation: CASSLEQGRYTGELFF. The variable domain in full, completed from reference TRBV7-8 and TRBJ2-2, reads GAGVSQSPRYKVAKRGQDVALRCDPISGHVSLFWYQQALGQGPEFLTYFQNEAQLDKSGLPSDRFFAERPEGSVSTLKIQRTQQEDSAVYLCASSLEQGRYTGELFFGEGSRLTVL.